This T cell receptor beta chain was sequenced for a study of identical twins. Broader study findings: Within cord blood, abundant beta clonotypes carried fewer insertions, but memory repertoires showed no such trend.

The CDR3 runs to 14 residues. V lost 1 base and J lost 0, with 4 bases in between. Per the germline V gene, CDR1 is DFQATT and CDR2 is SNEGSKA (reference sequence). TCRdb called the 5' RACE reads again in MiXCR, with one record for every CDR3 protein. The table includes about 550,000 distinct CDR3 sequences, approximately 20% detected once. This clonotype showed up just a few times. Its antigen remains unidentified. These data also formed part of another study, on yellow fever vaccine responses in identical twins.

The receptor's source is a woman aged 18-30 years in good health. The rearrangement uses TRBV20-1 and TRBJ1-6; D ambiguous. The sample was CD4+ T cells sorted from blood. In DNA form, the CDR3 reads TGCAGTGCTAGAGGGGCCTCCTATAATTCACCCCTCCACTTT. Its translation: CSARGASYNSPLHF.